The clone carrying this TCR beta chain was observed a few times. The antigen is undetermined. This sample is drawn from a study of cytomegalovirus exposure and HLA in healthy donors. About the study: The same platform as the approximately 700 first-cohort repertoires was used for the 90 to 150 validation repertoires, a later analysis reported.

Study-wide results and caveats: The authors enumerated over 150 TCR beta chains as linked to cytomegalovirus. Confirmation was obtained in vitro that a few CMV-associated chains are specific for CMV antigens. Generally TCR sequences proved uncommon, though certain public TCRs appeared in numerous donors.

The assay was immunoSEQ multiplex PCR, and TCRdb's table has in-frame clones only and misses some. The sample gives about 130,000 clones, approximately 84% of which show up once; roughly 29% is in the top ten. The V gene lost 9 bases and the J gene lost 6 bases, with 23 bases spanning the gap. CDR1 is SGHTA and CDR2 is FQGNSA in the germline V gene. CDR3 length equals 15 residues. This chain joins TRBV7-2 and TRBJ1-1, with D tentatively TRBD1 (6 bases). Sequencing was carried out using PBMCs. This receptor was taken from a man in his thirties or forties in good health and CMV-seropositive. The CDR3 loop is CASAQGGAKRAEAFF. CDR3 nucleotides: TGTGCCAGTGCCCAAGGGGGGGCGAAAAGGGCTGAAGCTTTCTTT.